A selection of T cell receptor beta chains follows, all from one sample in a study of shared clonotypes between healthy human individuals. Assay used: immunoSEQ multiplex PCR; TCRdb lists only in-frame clones, some missing. The sample lists about 990,000 clones; 78% were seen once. Sequencing was carried out using memory CD4+ T cells from PBMCs. The origin of the receptors is a man between 18 and 29 years old in good health. Some clones in this sample may be carry-over from other donors' samples. Each CDR3 is given with its conserved first and last residue. Fields, in order: V gene, clone size, D gene, J gene, CDR3 length, CDR3 protein, CDR3 DNA. The D gene is left open where the match is weak. Clone size appears in some rows only: once, few, many, or a class for an expanded clone.

TRBV11-2	NA	TRBD1	TRBJ1-2	15	CASSLVGTASYGYTF	TGTGCCAGCAGCTTAGTGGGGACAGCTAGCTATGGCTACACCTTC
TRBV5-4	NA	NA	TRBJ2-5	14	CASSLAGSQETQYF	TGTGCCAGCAGCTTGGCCGGCAGTCAAGAGACCCAGTACTTC
TRBV9	NA	TRBD2	TRBJ2-7	15	CASSTTGTRVDEQYF	TGTGCCAGCAGCACTACCGGGACTAGGGTCGACGAGCAGTACTTC
TRBV18	NA	NA	TRBJ2-5	12	CASSPGFETQYF	TGTGCCAGCTCACCAGGGTTCGAGACCCAGTACTTC
TRBV28	NA	NA	TRBJ2-7	12	CASSLEGNEQYF	TGTGCCAGCAGTTTAGAGGGAAACGAGCAGTACTTC
TRBV5-1	NA	NA	TRBJ2-5	13	CASSLGTAETQYF	TGCGCCAGCAGCTTGGGCACTGCAGAGACCCAGTACTTC
TRBV2	NA	NA	TRBJ2-5	16	CASSPRGEGGQETQYF	TGTGCCAGCAGTCCCCGAGGGGAAGGGGGACAAGAGACCCAGTACTTC
TRBV11-2	NA	NA	TRBJ1-2	15	CASSSNRGLNYGYTF	TGTGCCAGCAGCTCCAACAGAGGCCTTAACTATGGCTACACCTTC
TRBV10-3	NA	TRBD1	TRBJ2-1	13	CATAGGSYNEQFF	TGTGCGACGGCAGGGGGCTCCTACAATGAGCAGTTCTTC
TRBV30	NA	NA	TRBJ1-4	12	CAWTEQMRKLFF	TGTGCCTGGACAGAACAAATGAGGAAACTGTTTTTT
TRBV14	NA	NA	TRBJ2-7	14	CASSRGVISYEQYF	TGTGCCAGCAGCCGCGGTGTAATATCCTACGAGCAGTACTTC
TRBV7-6	NA	TRBD1	TRBJ1-1	13	CASSHGTGAEAFF	TGTGCCAGCAGCCATGGGACAGGAGCTGAAGCTTTCTTT
TRBV5-1	NA	NA	TRBJ2-1	12	CASSFSRDEQFF	TGCGCCAGCAGCTTTAGTAGGGATGAGCAGTTCTTC
TRBV28	few	NA	TRBJ2-1	16	CASRTLAGTDYNEQFF	TGTGCCAGCAGAACCCTCGCCGGGACGGACTACAATGAGCAGTTCTTC
TRBV14	NA	NA	TRBJ2-1	16	CASSLYSGLEGHEQFF	TGTGCCAGCAGCCTGTATAGCGGTCTAGAGGGGCATGAGCAGTTCTTC
TRBV2	NA	NA	TRBJ1-5	14	CASSDLGPNQPQHF	TGTGCCAGCAGTGACCTCGGCCCCAATCAGCCCCAGCATTTT
TRBV15	NA	NA	TRBJ2-7	14	CATSRAPGAYEQYF	TGTGCCACCAGCAGAGCCCCGGGTGCCTACGAGCAGTACTTC
TRBV18	NA	NA	TRBJ2-3	14	CASSPGATDSTQYF	TGTGCCAGCTCACCAGGGGCAACAGACAGTACGCAGTATTTT
TRBV18	NA	NA	TRBJ1-2	13	CASSPSGYDGYTF	TGTGCCAGCTCACCTTCGGGGTACGATGGCTACACCTTC
TRBV11-2	NA	NA	TRBJ2-1	14	CASSTNGWRDEQFF	TGTGCCAGCAGCACAAACGGCTGGCGGGATGAGCAGTTCTTC
TRBV14	few	TRBD2	TRBJ2-3	16	CASSQPWTSGTDTQYF	TGTGCCAGCAGCCAGCCGTGGACTAGCGGAACAGATACGCAGTATTTT
TRBV6-5	many	TRBD1	TRBJ1-1	13	CASIPRGRGKAFF	TGTGCCAGCATTCCCAGGGGGCGAGGGAAAGCTTTCTTT
TRBV30	few	NA	TRBJ1-1	14	CAWSAAGGGTEAFF	TGTGCCTGGAGTGCCGCTGGGGGGGGCACTGAAGCTTTCTTT
TRBV7-2	NA	NA	TRBJ2-1	17	CASSLVSASYTYNEQFF	TGTGCCAGCAGCTTAGTTAGCGCCAGCTATACCTACAATGAGCAGTTCTTC
TRBV11-2	NA	TRBD2	TRBJ2-7	18	CASSLVLAGGPGGDEQYF	TGTGCCAGCAGCTTAGTCCTAGCGGGAGGCCCTGGGGGCGACGAGCAGTACTTC
TRBV5-1	NA	NA	TRBJ1-1	14	CASSWGTMNTEAFF	TGCGCCAGCAGCTGGGGGACCATGAACACTGAAGCTTTCTTT
TRBV5-1	NA	NA	TRBJ2-7	15	CASSLDGRLVSEQYF	TGCGCCAGCAGCTTGGATGGGCGTCTAGTATCCGAGCAGTACTTC
TRBV18	NA	TRBD2	TRBJ2-1	18	CASSPMGLAGGPANEQFF	TGTGCCAGCTCACCAATGGGACTAGCGGGAGGGCCAGCCAATGAGCAGTTCTTC
TRBV6-1	NA	NA	TRBJ1-4	14	CASSEMGRNEKLFF	TGTGCCAGCAGTGAGATGGGCCGAAATGAAAAACTGTTTTTT
TRBV28	many	TRBD2	TRBJ2-7	16	CASRTPQRGLSYEQYF	TGTGCCAGCAGGACACCACAGCGGGGACTCTCCTACGAGCAGTACTTC
TRBV28	NA	NA	TRBJ1-5	16	CASSLFPEYSNQPQHF	TGTGCCAGCAGTTTATTCCCCGAGTATAGCAATCAGCCCCAGCATTTT
TRBV4-2	NA	NA	TRBJ1-2	15	CASSQETGHFYGYTF	TGTGCCAGCAGCCAAGAAACAGGACACTTCTATGGCTACACCTTC
TRBV6-5	NA	NA	TRBJ2-7	14	CASRLTDGSYEQYF	TGTGCCAGCAGGCTTACCGATGGGAGCTACGAGCAGTACTTC
TRBV30	NA	NA	TRBJ2-2	15	CAWSFSGGRTGELFF	TGTGCCTGGAGTTTTTCGGGGGGCCGGACCGGGGAGCTGTTTTTT
TRBV28	NA	NA	TRBJ2-5	13	CASSLRGVETQYF	TGTGCCAGCAGTTTGAGGGGTGTAGAGACCCAGTACTTC
TRBV12-5	once	NA	TRBJ2-5	13	CATAGDGQETQYF	TGTGCTACGGCTGGGGACGGCCAAGAGACCCAGTACTTC
TRBV6-6	NA	NA	TRBJ2-7	14	CASSYVGGSYEQYF	TGTGCCAGCAGTTACGTTGGGGGGTCCTACGAGCAGTACTTC
TRBV19	few	TRBD1	TRBJ1-1	14	CASRKTGGWTEAFF	TGTGCCAGTAGGAAGACAGGGGGATGGACTGAAGCTTTCTTT
TRBV6-5	NA	TRBD2	TRBJ2-1	15	CASSKTGTTVNEQFF	TGTGCCAGCAGTAAAACCGGGACTACCGTTAATGAGCAGTTCTTC
TRBV15	NA	NA	TRBJ2-7	13	CATSRGHNHEQYF	TGTGCCACCAGCAGAGGTCACAACCACGAGCAGTACTTC
TRBV5-1	NA	NA	TRBJ1-1	15	CASSSARGREMMAFF	TGCGCCAGCAGCTCCGCCCGGGGGCGCGAGATGATGGCTTTCTTT
TRBV7-2	NA	NA	TRBJ1-4	17	CASSRVAGAATNEKLFF	TGTGCCAGCAGCCGAGTAGCGGGGGCTGCAACTAATGAAAAACTGTTTTTT
TRBV7-2	NA	NA	TRBJ2-2	13	CASSLGNSRELFF	TGTGCCAGCAGCCTGGGTAATAGCCGGGAGCTGTTTTTT
TRBV11-1	NA	NA	TRBJ2-7	13	CATRDSVAYEQYF	TGTGCCACCAGAGACAGTGTGGCCTACGAGCAGTACTTC
TRBV20-1	NA	NA	TRBJ2-1	11	CSAGGSGQQFF	TGCAGTGCCGGAGGTAGCGGTCAGCAGTTCTTC
TRBV28	once	NA	TRBJ2-3	15	CASKRGGASTDTQYF	TGTGCCAGCAAGAGAGGCGGAGCGAGCACAGATACGCAGTATTTT
TRBV2	NA	NA	TRBJ1-1	13	CASSAEVNTEAFF	TGTGCCAGCAGTGCAGAAGTGAACACTGAAGCTTTCTTT
TRBV5-8	once	TRBD1	TRBJ1-4	15	CASSHSLPGQGKLFF	TGTGCCAGCAGCCATTCTCTTCCGGGACAGGGTAAACTGTTTTTT
TRBV30	NA	NA	TRBJ2-3	13	CAWSVTGTRTQYF	TGTGCCTGGAGTGTAACAGGGACAAGGACGCAGTATTTT
TRBV4-1	NA	NA	TRBJ2-3	14	CASSPSLSTDTQYF	TGCGCCAGCAGCCCCTCCTTGAGCACAGATACGCAGTATTTT
TRBV4-2	NA	NA	TRBJ2-3	14	CASSQDPPGDTQYF	TGTGCCAGCAGCCAAGATCCGCCGGGGGATACGCAGTATTTT
TRBV5-1	NA	TRBD2	TRBJ2-5	15	CASRPGTSEGETQYF	TGCGCCAGCAGGCCCGGGACTAGCGAGGGGGAGACCCAGTACTTC
TRBV19	NA	TRBD1	TRBJ2-7	13	CASSTTGGGEQYF	TGTGCCAGTAGCACAACAGGGGGCGGCGAGCAGTACTTC
TRBV6-6	many	NA	TRBJ1-4	15	CASSLRGASGEKLFF	TGTGCCAGCAGCCTACGGGGGGCATCAGGTGAAAAACTGTTTTTT
TRBV19	NA	NA	TRBJ1-4	12	CASSIRGEKLFF	TGTGCCAGTAGTATACGAGGGGAAAAACTGTTTTTT